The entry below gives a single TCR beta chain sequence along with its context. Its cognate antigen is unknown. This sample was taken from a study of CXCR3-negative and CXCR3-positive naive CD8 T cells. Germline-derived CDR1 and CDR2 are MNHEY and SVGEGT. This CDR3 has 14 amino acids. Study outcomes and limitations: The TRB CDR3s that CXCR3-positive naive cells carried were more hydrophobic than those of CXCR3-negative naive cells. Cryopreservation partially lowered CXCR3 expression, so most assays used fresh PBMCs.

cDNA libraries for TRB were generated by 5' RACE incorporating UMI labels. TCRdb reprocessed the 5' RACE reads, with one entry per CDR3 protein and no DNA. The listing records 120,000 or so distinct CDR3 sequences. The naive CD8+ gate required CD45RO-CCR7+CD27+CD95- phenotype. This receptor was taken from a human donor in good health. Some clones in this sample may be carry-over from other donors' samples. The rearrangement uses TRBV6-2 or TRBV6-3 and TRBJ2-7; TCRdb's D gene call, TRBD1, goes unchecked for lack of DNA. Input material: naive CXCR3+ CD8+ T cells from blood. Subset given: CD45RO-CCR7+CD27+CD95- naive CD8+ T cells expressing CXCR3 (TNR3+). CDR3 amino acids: CASSYSAGATEQYF.